Following are 2 T cell receptor beta chains from one sample sequenced in a study of blood T cell repertoires in COVID-19. Produced via immunoSEQ multiplex PCR; TCRdb's table is partial and in-frame only. Among about 310,000 clones listed, 87% were seen once. The source material was peripheral blood. The origin of the receptors is a man in his late teens or twenties with active or convalescent COVID-19.

CDR3 in amino acids: CASSRTRASRDTQYF. CDR3 in DNA: TGTGCCAGCAGCCGTACGAGGGCTAGCAGGGATACGCAGTATTTT. V gene TRBV6-2 or TRBV6-3 combines with J gene TRBJ2-3; maybe TRBD2 (5 bases). V lost 6 bases, J lost 6 bases, and 19 bases lay in between. The CDR3 contains 15 residues. Germline V gene lookup returns CDR1 MNHEY and CDR2 SVGEGT.

The rearrangement joins TRBV29-1 to TRBJ1-2; 8 bases agree with TRBD1. Germline CDR1 reads SQVTM; CDR2 reads ANQGSEA. V trimming: 4 bases; J trimming: 4 bases; junction bases outside the gene matches: 2. The CDR3 totals 12 residues. As DNA, the CDR3 is TGCAGCGTTGTCGACAGGGGCTATGGCTACACCTTC. The encoded protein is CSVVDRGYGYTF.